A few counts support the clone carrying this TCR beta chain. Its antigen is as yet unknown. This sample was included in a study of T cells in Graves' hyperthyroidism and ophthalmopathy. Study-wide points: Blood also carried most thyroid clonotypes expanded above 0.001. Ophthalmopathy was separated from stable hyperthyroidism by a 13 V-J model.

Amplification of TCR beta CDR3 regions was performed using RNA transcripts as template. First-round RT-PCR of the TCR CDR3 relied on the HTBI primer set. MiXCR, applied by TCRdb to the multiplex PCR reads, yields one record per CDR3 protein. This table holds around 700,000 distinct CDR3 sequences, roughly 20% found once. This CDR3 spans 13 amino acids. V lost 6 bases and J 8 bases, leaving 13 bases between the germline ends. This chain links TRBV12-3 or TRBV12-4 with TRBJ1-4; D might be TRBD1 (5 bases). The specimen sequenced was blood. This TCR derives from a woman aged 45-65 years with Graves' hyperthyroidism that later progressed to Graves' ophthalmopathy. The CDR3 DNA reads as TGTGCCAGCAGCCCCCCCAGGGAGGAAAAACTGTTTTTT. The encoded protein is CASSPPREEKLFF.